The clone carrying this TCR beta chain was seen more than once but under ten times. Unique molecular identifier tags were affixed to discrete cDNA molecules. TCRdb reanalysed the 5' RACE reads using MiXCR and keeps one entry per CDR3 protein. The sample yields over 85,000 distinct CDR3 sequences, about 12% seen once. These data belong to a study of early T cells in non-severe SARS-CoV-2 infection. Sequenced here: whole blood, sampled at baseline. This clonotype originated in an adult who was a healthcare worker with PCR-confirmed SARS-CoV-2 infection or an uninfected control (not recorded which).

The CDR3 region is CASSPDFETQYF. As DNA, the CDR3 is TGTGCCAGCAGCCCGGACTTTGAGACCCAGTACTTC. V usage is TRBV14 and J usage is TRBJ2-5, with D possibly TRBD2 on 5 matching bases. The V gene lost 4 bases and the J gene lost 5 bases, with 8 bases spanning the gap. Germline CDR1 reads SGHDN; CDR2 reads FVKESK. This CDR3 has 12 residues.